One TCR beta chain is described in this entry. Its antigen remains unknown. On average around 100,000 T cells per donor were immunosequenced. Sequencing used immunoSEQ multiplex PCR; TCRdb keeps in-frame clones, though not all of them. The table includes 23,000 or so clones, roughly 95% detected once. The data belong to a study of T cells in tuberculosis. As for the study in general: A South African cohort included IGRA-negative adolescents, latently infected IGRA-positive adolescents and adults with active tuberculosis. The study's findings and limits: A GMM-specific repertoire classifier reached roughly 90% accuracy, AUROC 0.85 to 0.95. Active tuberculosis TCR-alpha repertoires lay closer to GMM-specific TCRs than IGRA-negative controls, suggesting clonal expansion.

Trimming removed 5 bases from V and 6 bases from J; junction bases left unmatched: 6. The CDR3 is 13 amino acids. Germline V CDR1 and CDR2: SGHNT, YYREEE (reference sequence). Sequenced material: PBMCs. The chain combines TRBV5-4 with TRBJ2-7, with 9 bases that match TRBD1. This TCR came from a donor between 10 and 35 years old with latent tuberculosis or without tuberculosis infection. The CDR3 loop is CASRWGQGGEQYF. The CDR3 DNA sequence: TGTGCCAGCAGATGGGGACAGGGTGGCGAGCAGTACTTC. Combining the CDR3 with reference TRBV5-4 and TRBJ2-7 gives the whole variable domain ETGVTQSPTHLIKTRGQQVTLRCSSQSGHNTVSWYQQALGQGPQFIFQYYREEENGRGNFPPRFSGLQFPNYSSELNVNALELDDSALYLCASRWGQGGEQYFGPGTRLTVT.